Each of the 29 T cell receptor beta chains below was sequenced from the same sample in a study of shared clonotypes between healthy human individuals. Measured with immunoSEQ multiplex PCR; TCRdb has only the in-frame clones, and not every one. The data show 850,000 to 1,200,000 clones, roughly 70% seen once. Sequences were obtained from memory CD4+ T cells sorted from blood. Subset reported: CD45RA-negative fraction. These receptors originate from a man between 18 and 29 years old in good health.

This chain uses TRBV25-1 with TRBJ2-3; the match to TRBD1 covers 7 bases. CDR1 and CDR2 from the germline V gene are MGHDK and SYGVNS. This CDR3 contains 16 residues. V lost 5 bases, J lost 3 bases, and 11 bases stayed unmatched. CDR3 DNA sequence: TGTGCCAGCAGTCCGTCGACAGGGTTACAAACAGATACGCAGTATTTT. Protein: CASSPSTGLQTDTQYF. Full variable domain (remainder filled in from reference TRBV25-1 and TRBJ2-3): EADIYQTPRYLVIGTGKKITLECSQTMGHDKMYWYQQDPGMELHLIHYSYGVNSTEKGDLSSESTVSRIRTEHFPLTLESARPSHTSQYLCASSPSTGLQTDTQYFGPGTRLTVL.

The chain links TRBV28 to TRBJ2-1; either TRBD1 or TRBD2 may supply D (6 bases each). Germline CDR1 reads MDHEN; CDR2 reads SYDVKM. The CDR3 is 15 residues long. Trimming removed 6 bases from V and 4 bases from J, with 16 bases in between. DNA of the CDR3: TGTGCCAGCAGAGAGGGGGGAGAGATTTACAATGAGCAGTTCTTC. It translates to CASREGGEIYNEQFF. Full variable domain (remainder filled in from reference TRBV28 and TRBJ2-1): DVKVTQSSRYLVKRTGEKVFLECVQDMDHENMFWYRQDPGLGLRLIYFSYDVKMKEKGDIPEGYSVSREKKERFSLILESASTNQTSMYLCASREGGEIYNEQFFGPGTRLTVL.

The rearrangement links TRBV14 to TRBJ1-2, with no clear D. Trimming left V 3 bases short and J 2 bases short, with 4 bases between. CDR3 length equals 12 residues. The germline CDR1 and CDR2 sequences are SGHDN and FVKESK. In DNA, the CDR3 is TGTGCCAGCAGCCACACAAACTATGGCTACACCTTC. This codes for CASSHTNYGYTF.

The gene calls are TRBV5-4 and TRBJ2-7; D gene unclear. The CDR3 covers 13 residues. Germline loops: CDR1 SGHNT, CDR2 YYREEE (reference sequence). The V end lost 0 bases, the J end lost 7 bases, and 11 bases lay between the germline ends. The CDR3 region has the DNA TGTGCCAGCAGCTTGGGATCCGACGGGGAGCAGTACTTC. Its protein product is CASSLGSDGEQYF.

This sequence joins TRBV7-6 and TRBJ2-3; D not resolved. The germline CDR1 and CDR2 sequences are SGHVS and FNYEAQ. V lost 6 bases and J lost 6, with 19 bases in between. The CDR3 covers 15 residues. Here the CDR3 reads CASRQTQQAADTQYF. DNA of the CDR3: TGTGCCAGCAGACAGACGCAACAAGCCGCCGATACGCAGTATTTT.

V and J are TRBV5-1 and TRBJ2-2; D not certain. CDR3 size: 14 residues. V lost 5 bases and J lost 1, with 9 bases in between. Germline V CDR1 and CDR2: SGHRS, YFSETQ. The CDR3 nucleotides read TGCGCCAGCAGATTCGACGGGAACACCGGGGAGCTGTTTTTT. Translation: CASRFDGNTGELFF.

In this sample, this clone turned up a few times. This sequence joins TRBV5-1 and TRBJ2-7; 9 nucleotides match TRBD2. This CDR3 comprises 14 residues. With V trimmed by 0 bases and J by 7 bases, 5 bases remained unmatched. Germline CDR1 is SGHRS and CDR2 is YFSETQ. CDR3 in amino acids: CASSLGRTSDEQYF. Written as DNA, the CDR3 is TGCGCCAGCAGCTTGGGGAGGACTAGCGATGAGCAGTACTTC.

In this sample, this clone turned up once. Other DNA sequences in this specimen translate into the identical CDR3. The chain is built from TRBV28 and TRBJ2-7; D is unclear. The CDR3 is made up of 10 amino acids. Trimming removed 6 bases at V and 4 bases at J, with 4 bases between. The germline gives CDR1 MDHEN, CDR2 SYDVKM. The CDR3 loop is CASRSYEQYF. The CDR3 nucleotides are TGTGCCAGCAGGTCTTACGAGCAGTACTTC.

The CDR3 reads CASSLGGQGIYGYTF. Here the CDR3 DNA reads TGTGCCAGCAGCTTGGGAGGGCAGGGGATCTATGGCTACACCTTC. The chain is built from TRBV5-4 and TRBJ1-2, with D tentatively TRBD1 (6 bases). The CDR3 contains 15 residues. Germline CDR1 reads SGHNT; CDR2 reads YYREEE (reference sequence). The V end was cut by 0 bases, the J end by 4 bases, with 13 bases between.

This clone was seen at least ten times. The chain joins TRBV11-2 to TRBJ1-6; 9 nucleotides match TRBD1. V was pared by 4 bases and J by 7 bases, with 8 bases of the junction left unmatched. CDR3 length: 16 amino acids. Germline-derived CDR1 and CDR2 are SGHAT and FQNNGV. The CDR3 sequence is CASSSTQGAKNSPLHF. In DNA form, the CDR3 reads TGTGCCAGCAGCTCCACACAGGGGGCAAAGAATTCACCCCTCCACTTT.

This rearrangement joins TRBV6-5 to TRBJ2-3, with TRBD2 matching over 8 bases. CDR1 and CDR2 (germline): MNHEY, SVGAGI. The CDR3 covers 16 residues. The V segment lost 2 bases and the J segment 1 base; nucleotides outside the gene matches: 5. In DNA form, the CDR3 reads TGTGCCAGCAGTTACGGAGGGGGACTAGGCACAGATACGCAGTATTTT. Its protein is CASSYGGGLGTDTQYF.

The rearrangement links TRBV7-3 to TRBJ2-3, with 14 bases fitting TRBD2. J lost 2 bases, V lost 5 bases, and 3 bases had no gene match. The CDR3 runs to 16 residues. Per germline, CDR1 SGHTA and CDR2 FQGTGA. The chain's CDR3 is CASSRTSGGLTDTQYF. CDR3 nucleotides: TGTGCCAGCAGCCGGACTAGCGGGGGGCTCACAGATACGCAGTATTTT.

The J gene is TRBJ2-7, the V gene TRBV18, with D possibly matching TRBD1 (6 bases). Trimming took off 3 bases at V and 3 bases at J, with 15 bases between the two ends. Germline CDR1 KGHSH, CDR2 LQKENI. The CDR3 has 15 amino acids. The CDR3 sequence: CASSPNPDRNYEQYF. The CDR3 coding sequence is TGTGCCAGCTCACCGAATCCGGACAGAAACTACGAGCAGTACTTC.

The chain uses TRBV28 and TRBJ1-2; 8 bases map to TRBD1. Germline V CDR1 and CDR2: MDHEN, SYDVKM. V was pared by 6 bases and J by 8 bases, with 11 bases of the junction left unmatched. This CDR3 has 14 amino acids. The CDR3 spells CASSIMADREGYTF. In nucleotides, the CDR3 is TGTGCCAGCAGCATAATGGCGGACAGGGAAGGCTACACCTTC.

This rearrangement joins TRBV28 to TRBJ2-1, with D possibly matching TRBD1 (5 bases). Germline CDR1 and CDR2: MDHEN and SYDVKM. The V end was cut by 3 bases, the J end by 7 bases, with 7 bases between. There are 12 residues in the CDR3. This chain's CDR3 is CASSFRVNEQFF. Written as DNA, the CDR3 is TGTGCCAGCAGTTTCAGGGTGAATGAGCAGTTCTTC.

DNA of the CDR3: TGTGCCACCAGCTTTACTCGAATGGGGAACACTGAAGCTTTCTTT. Translation: CATSFTRMGNTEAFF. V and J are TRBV15 and TRBJ1-1; no firm D call. Germline CDR1 LNHNV, CDR2 YYDKDF (reference sequence). CDR3 length: 15 amino acids. V was clipped by 5 bases and J by 1 base, with 14 bases between them.

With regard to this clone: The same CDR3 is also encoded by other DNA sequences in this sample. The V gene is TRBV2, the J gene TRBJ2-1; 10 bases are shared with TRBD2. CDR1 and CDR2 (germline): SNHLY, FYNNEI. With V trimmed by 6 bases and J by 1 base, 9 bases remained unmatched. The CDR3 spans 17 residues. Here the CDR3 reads CASSPGLAVVSYNEQFF. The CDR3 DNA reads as TGTGCCAGCAGCCCTGGACTAGCGGTAGTTTCCTACAATGAGCAGTTCTTC. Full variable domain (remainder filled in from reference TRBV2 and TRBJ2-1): EPEVTQTPSHQVTQMGQEVILRCVPISNHLYFYWYRQILGQKVEFLVSFYNNEISEKSEIFDDQFSVERPDGSNFTLKIRSTKLEDSAMYFCASSPGLAVVSYNEQFFGPGTRLTVL.

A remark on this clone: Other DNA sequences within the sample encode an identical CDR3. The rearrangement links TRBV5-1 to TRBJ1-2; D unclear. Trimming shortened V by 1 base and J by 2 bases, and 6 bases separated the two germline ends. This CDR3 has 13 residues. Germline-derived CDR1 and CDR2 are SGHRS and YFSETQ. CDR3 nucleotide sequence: TGCGCCAGCAGCTTGTCGCAGAACTATGGCTACACCTTC. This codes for CASSLSQNYGYTF.

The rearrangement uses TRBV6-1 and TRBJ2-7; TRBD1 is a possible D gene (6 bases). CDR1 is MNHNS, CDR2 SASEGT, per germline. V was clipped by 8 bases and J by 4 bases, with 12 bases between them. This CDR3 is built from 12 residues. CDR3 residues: CASWGQHYEQYF. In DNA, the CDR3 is TGTGCCAGCTGGGGACAACATTACGAGCAGTACTTC.

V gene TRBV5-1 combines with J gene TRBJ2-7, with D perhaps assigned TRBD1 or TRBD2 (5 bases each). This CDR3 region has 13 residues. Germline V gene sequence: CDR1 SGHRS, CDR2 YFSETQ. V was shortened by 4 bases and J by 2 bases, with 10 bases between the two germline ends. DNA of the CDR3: TGCGCCAGCAGCCGTGGGGGAGCCTACGAGCAGTACTTC. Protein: CASSRGGAYEQYF.

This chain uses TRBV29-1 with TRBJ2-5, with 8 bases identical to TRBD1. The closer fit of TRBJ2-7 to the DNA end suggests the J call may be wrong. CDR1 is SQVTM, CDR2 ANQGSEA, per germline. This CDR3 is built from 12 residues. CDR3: CSVEQGAYEQYF. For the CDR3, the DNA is TGCAGCGTTGAACAGGGGGCTTACGAGCAGTACTTC.

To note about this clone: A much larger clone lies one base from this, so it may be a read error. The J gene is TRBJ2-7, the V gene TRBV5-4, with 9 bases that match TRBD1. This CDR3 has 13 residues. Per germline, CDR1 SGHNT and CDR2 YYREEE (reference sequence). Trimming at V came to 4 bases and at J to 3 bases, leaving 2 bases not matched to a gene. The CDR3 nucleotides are TGTGCCAGCAGCATGGGACAGGGCTACGAGCAGTACTTC. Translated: CASSMGQGYEQYF.

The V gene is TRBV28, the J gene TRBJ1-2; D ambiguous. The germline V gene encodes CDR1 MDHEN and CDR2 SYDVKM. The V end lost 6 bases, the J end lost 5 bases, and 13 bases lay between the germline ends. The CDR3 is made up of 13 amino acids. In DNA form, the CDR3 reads TGTGCCAGCAGACAAGCGGTCGATTATGGCTACACCTTC. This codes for CASRQAVDYGYTF.

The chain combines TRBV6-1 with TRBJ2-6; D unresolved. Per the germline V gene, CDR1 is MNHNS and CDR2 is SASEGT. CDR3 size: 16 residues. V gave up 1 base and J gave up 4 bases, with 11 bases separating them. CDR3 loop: CASSEGLWAGANVLTF. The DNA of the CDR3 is TGTGCCAGCAGTGAAGGCTTGTGGGCCGGGGCCAACGTCCTGACTTTC.

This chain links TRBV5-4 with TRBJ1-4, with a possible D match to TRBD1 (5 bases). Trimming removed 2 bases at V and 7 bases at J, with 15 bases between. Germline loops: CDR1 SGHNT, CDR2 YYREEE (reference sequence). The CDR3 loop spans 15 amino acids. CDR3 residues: CASSLAGLDTEKLFF. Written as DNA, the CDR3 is TGTGCCAGCAGCTTAGCGGGTTTGGACACTGAAAAACTGTTTTTT. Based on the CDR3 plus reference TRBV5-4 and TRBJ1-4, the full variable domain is ETGVTQSPTHLIKTRGQQVTLRCSSQSGHNTVSWYQQALGQGPQFIFQYYREEENGRGNFPPRFSGLQFPNYSSELNVNALELDDSALYLCASSLAGLDTEKLFFGSGTQLSVL.

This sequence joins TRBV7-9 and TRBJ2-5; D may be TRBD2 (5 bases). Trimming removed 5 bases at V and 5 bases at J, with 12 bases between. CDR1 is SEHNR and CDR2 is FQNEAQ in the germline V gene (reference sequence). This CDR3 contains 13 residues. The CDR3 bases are TGTGCCAGCAGCCCCGAGGGCCGGGAGACCCAGTACTTC. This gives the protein CASSPEGRETQYF.

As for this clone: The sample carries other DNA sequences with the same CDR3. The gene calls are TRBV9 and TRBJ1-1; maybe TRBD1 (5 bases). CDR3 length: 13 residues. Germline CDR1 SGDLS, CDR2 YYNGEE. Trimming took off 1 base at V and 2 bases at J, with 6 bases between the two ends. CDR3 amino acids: CASSVTGNTEAFF. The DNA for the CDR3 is TGTGCCAGCAGCGTAACAGGCAACACTGAAGCTTTCTTT.

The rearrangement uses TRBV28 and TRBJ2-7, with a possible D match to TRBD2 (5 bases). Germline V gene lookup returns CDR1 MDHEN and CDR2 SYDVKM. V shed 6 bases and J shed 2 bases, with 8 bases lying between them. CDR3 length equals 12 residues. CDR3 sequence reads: CASSPRAYEQYF. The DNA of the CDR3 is TGTGCCAGCAGCCCGAGGGCCTACGAGCAGTACTTC.

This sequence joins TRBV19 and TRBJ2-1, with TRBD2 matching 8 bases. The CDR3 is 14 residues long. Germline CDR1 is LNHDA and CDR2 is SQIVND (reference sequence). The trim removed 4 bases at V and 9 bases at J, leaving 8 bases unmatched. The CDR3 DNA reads TGTGCCAGTAGTAGCCGGGAGGGCCGTAGTGAGCAGTTCTTC. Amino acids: CASSSREGRSEQFF.